The 2 T cell receptor beta chains in this list originate from one sample, sequenced in a study of human T cells and chemical hapten exposure. TCRdb itself ran the RACE reads through MiXCR, one entry per CDR3 protein. This table has some 200,000 distinct CDR3 sequences, around 22% appearing once. Sample time point: patch test 1, 2 weeks after DPC sensitization. Treatment: therapeutic diphenylcyclopropenone sensitization with weekly scalp DPC. This specimen was whole blood, taken in connection with sensitization to the hapten diphenylcyclopropenone (DPC). These receptors all come from a woman in her forties or fifties with alopecia areata. Some clones in this sample may be carry-over from other donors' samples.

The chain links TRBV18 to TRBJ1-2; D is perhaps TRBD1 (6 bases). Germline values: CDR1 KGHSH, CDR2 LQKENI. The CDR3 runs to 13 residues. Trimming stripped 5 bases from V and 5 bases from J, with 12 bases between. In DNA form, the CDR3 reads TGTGCCAGCTCAGCGGACAGTTCATATGGCTACACCTTC. It translates to CASSADSSYGYTF.

This sequence joins TRBV6-4 and TRBJ1-2; possible D gene TRBD1, 5 bases. The V end lost 2 bases, the J end lost 4 bases, and 8 bases lay between the germline ends. This CDR3 comprises 13 residues. Germline CDR1 and CDR2: MRHNA and SNTAGT. The CDR3 is CASSDDSFYGYTF. DNA for the CDR3: TGTGCCAGCAGTGACGACAGCTTCTATGGCTACACCTTC.